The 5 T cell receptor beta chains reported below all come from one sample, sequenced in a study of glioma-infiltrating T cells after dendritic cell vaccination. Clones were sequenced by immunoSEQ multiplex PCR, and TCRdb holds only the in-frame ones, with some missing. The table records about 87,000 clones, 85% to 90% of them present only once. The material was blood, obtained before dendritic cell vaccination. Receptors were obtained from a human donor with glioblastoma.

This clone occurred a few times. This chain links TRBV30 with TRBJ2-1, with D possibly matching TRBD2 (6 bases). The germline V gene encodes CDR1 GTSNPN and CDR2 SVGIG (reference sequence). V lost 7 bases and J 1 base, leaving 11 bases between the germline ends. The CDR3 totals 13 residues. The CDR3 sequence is CALTRISYNEQFF. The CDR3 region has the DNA TGTGCCTTGACTAGAATTTCCTACAATGAGCAGTTCTTC.

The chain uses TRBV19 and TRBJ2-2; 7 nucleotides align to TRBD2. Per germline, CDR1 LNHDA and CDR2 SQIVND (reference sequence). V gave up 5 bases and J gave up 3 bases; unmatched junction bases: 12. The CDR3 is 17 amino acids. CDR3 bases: TGTGCCAGTAGTCGTTTGCGGGCAGGGAGGGACACCGGGGAGCTGTTTTTT. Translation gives CASSRLRAGRDTGELFF.

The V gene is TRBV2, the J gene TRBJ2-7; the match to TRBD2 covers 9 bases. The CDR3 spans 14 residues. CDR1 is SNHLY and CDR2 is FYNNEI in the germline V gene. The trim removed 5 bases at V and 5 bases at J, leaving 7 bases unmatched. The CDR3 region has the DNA TGTGCCAGCAGTTCCCTAGCGGGAACCGACGAGCAGTACTTC. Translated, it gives CASSSLAGTDEQYF.

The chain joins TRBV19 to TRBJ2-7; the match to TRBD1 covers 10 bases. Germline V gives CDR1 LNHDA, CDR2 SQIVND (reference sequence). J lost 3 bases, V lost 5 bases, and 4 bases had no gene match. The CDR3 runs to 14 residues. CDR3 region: CASSFGQGGYEQYF. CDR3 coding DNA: TGTGCCAGTAGTTTCGGACAGGGGGGCTACGAGCAGTACTTC.

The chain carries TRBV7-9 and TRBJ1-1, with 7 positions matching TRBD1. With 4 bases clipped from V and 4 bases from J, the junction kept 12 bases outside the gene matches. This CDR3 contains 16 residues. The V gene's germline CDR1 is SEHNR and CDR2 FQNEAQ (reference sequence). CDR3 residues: CASSSLGTGASTEAFF. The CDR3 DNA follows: TGTGCCAGCAGCTCCTTGGGCACAGGGGCTAGCACTGAAGCTTTCTTT.